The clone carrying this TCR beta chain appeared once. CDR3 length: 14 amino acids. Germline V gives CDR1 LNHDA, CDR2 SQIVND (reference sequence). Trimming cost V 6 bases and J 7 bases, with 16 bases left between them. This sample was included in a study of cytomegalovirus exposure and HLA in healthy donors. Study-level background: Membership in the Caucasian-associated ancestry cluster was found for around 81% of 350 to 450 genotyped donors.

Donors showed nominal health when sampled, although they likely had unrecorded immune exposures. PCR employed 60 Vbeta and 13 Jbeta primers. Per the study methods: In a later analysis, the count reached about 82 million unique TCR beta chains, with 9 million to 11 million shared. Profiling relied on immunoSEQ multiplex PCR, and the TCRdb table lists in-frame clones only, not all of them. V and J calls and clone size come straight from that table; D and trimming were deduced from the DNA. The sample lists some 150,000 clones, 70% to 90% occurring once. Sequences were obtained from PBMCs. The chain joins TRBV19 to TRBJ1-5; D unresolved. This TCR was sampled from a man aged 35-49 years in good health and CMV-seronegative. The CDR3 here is CASSPIGDEQPQHF. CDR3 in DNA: TGTGCCAGTAGCCCAATCGGGGATGAGCAGCCCCAGCATTTT.